The T cell receptor beta chain under discussion was sequenced for a study of cytomegalovirus exposure and HLA in healthy donors (dated by TCRdb to about 2017). At the level of the whole study: According to an earlier analysis of 587 of the donors, some 180 million T cells yielded 90 million to 130 million unique TCR beta sequences and 276 Gb of sequence data. An early release that covered more than 550 HLA-typed donors contained 300 to 350 gigabases of sequencing data and some 87 million unique TCR sequences. Of the 300 to 500 genotyped donors, 70% to 90% were placed in the genetic ancestry cluster associated with self-reported Caucasian donors. The study was designed to test whether signatures of past pathogen exposure could be identified by cataloging public T cell receptors. The study used immunosequencing to profile the T cell repertoires of several hundred subjects and linked those repertoires to cytomegalovirus serostatus. Besides the first cohort of some 670 subjects, a separate validation cohort made up of roughly 120 different subjects was used. High-throughput TCR immunosequencing, statistical association of individual TCRs with disease status, and machine learning were combined to predict cytomegalovirus infection status. In a later analysis, previously published TCR beta repertoires from 670 or so donors were re-analyzed and high-resolution HLA genotyping was added so that TCR occurrence patterns could be studied. In the later analysis, no new phenotypic data were used to find candidate immune exposures; instead, reliance was placed on TCR beta sequences and their occurrence across donors. An earlier analysis of around 540 of the donors applied high-throughput TCR beta sequencing to assess whether each TCR beta V gene segment acted as functional or pseudogenic. Donor age, sex, ethnicity and CMV serostatus were collected together with the repertoire data. A later genetic analysis used genome-wide SNP genotypes for about 55% of the 666 donors, treating that subset as a discovery cohort. All discovery cohort repertoires had been generated using a single sequencing platform. HLA typing included class I and class II loci at four-digit resolution. Typing coverage differed by locus: A, B, C, DRB1 and DQB1 were typed in roughly 629-640 donors, DQA1 in about 500, DPA1 in nearly 610, and DPB1 in around 490. Several DR-DQ haplotypes were handled as single units for association and clustering because linkage in the cohort was strong. Across 398 genotyped donors of the cohort, an average of about 200,000 unique TCR beta nucleotide sequences per donor were sequenced, and 15% to 20% of those sequences were non-productive. Paper-wide results and their limitations: The sequencing pipeline was judged likely to have produced a cluster of highly shared sequence variants as a technical artifact. In this cohort, only TCR beta chains were sequenced, and detectable features were limited by the absence of alpha or paired-chain data. Correlated functional status among segregating V segments might be attributable to linkage disequilibrium, but an unknown experimental factor could not be ruled out. Presence/absence analyses assumed roughly uniform sequencing depth across donors, an assumption that may not hold. Because counts were too low, roughly 16 rarely observed V segments, including chromosome 9 orphons, were left out of the earlier analysis of 587 of the donors. Some IMGT-functional V segments, including TRBV6-2 and TRBV6-3, could not be told apart with the 87-base-pair reads, so those segments were excluded. When HLA alleles, especially DR and DQ, strongly co-occurred, attributing TCR associations to individual alleles was difficult. According to a later analysis, most CMV-associated TCR beta chains appeared to be HLA-restricted, and the HLA associations seemed to be driven largely by CMV exposure. Immune exposure information for the cohort was limited to CMV serostatus. In the study, around 160 TCR beta chains were listed as associated with cytomegalovirus. An earlier analysis of 587 of the donors showed that most TCR beta V segments appeared in productive rearrangements either about 90% or about 30% of the time, which broadly matched IMGT annotations. V-gene and J-gene trimming of TCR beta chains was associated with a missense DCLRE1C variant in a later genetic analysis, and the association was replicated in an independent cohort. In a later genetic analysis, fewer N-insertions in productive TCRs were reported among donors in an Asian-associated ancestry cluster than the 666-donor mean. Several of the top co-occurrence clusters appeared to be linked to parvovirus B19, influenza, CMV and Epstein-Barr virus, according to a later analysis. It was suggested by the authors that the approach could potentially be generalized to other disease states and immunological phenotypes. In both the original and validation cohorts, the classifier was reported to diagnose cytomegalovirus status with high specificity and sensitivity. HLA typing was unavailable for some donors at each locus, so association tests used only the typed subset. A later analysis associated 16,951 TCR beta sequences with specific HLA alleles at a false discovery rate of 0.05. In a later analysis, TCR association rates were found to vary across HLA loci, with the most associated TCRs seen for DRB1 alleles and the fewest for HLA-C alleles. Most TCR sequences were observed very rarely across donors, whereas some public TCRs were present in many individuals. Three of the identified cytomegalovirus-associated TCR beta chains were confirmed in vitro to be specific for cytomegalovirus antigens. In a later analysis, HLA-associated TCR beta chains were found to be more clonally expanded and to have lower generation probabilities than equally common non-associated chains. A further reported finding was that TCR beta sequences accurately predicted the HLA-A and HLA-B alleles for most subjects in the first cohort.

Looking up the germline V gene yields CDR1 SGHAT and CDR2 FQNNGV. The CDR3, from cysteine to phenylalanine, totals 15 residues. The retained sequence is limited to the CDR3, 45 bases, with the frame set at the first base. V and J lose 1 base and 3 bases, and a span of 12 bases separates them. The cohort comprised some 700 healthy bone marrow donors. At the time of sampling, every cohort member was nominally healthy, though immune exposures that went unrecorded were likely present. The donor was CMV seronegative and was included in the group of a few hundred seronegative cohort members. Each donor provided a peripheral blood sample, and peripheral blood mononuclear cells were used for TCR beta sequencing. The Qiagen DNeasy Blood Extraction Kit was used to extract genomic DNA from the blood cell samples. On this clone: Its target antigen remains unknown. No base quality information exists; no much larger clone differs at one position.

The method behind the library was the immunoSEQ multiplex PCR assay. A mixture of 60 forward primers for TCR Vbeta segments and 13 reverse primers for TCR Jbeta segments was used in the multiplex PCR. Amplification of the CDR3 region of rearranged TCR beta genes was performed with a multiplex PCR assay on genomic DNA. The Illumina HiSeq System was used to sequence the amplified TCR beta libraries as 87-base-pair reads. The published analysis was carried out like this. In a later analysis, 70 million to 95 million unique TCR beta chains were counted across the 650 to 750 repertoires, and roughly 11 million of these chains were shared by at least two donors. A nearest-neighbor algorithm error-corrected the raw reads and collapsed the reads into unique sequences, merging closely related sequences to remove PCR and sequencing errors. V, D and J gene segments were assigned by aligning CDR3 sequences to IMGT reference sequences. For a sequence to be retained, a match of at least six nucleotides was required to both a V gene segment and a J gene segment. Rearrangements were called productive when the CDR3 lacked stop codons and stayed in frame with V and J; all others were non-productive. Following IMGT convention, CDR3 was defined as the stretch from the second conserved V-encoded cysteine to the conserved J-encoded phenylalanine. Sequences without an unambiguous match to a single V gene segment were excluded from the earlier analysis of approximately 560 of the donors. In an earlier analysis of 587 of the donors, a V segment was called functional when productive rearrangements were above 56.7%, and segregating when the standard deviation between donors exceeded 5%. To diagnose cytomegalovirus status from the catalog of TCR beta chain sequences, a statistical classification framework was built. In a later analysis, TCR nucleotide sequences were compared against IMGT/GENE-DB human TR gene sequences so that V and J genes could be assigned. A later analysis assigned CDR3 sequences and most-parsimonious VDJ recombination scenarios with the TCRdist pipeline. A later analysis defined each TCR beta chain by its CDR3 amino acid sequence plus V-gene family, and excluded reads lacking a unique V-gene family. As a way to deal with suspected cross-contamination and a sequencing artifact, a later analysis dropped roughly 600 nucleotide sequences that were highly shared and had low generation probability. In a later analysis, a clonal expansion index was calculated for each public chain from normalized within-repertoire ranks of inferred template counts. A later analysis computed generation probabilities with a VDJ recombination model fitted to out-of-frame rearrangements, and checked the results against IGoR. A later analysis scored TCR-TCR, TCR-HLA and TCR-CMV co-occurrence with hypergeometric tests, applying a repertoire-size bias correction to TCR pairs. False discovery rates were estimated in a later analysis by permuting HLA or CMV assignments 20 times. In a later analysis, co-occurring TCRs were grouped using DBSCAN, with TCRdist sequence similarity added in when clustering inside HLA-allele-positive subsets. Repertoires with fewer than 30,000 or more than 120,000 public chains were left out of co-occurrence clustering, as were about 5 repertoires with anomalous nucleotide sharing. TCRdb limited this immuneACCESS table to in-frame rearrangements with V and J called. A share of clones is missing; checked studies link under half to unresolved V genes, and the rest is unexplained. From that table come the V and J calls and clone size; the DNA was used to work out D and trimming. The sample has around 200,000 clones on record, approximately 80% of them singletons. The ten top clones hold 0.58% of the sample.

The sequence joins TRBV11-2 to TRBJ1-2, with the D gene not clear enough to name. Material for sequencing was PBMCs. The sequence was collected from a woman in her thirties or forties in good health and CMV-seronegative. The CDR3 protein is CASSLGAGRDYGYTF. The nucleotides read TGTGCCAGCAGCTTAGGGGCAGGCAGAGACTATGGCTACACCTTC.